The 21 T cell receptor beta chains given below trace back to one sample, sequenced in a study of blood T cell repertoires in COVID-19. Profiling relied on immunoSEQ multiplex PCR, and the TCRdb table lists in-frame clones only, not all of them. Among just under 150,000 clones listed, roughly 90% were seen once. Sequencing was done on a sample of peripheral blood. These receptors all stem from a human donor in a cohort sampled during active COVID-19.

This clone was seen a handful of times. The chain uses TRBV11-2 and TRBJ1-2, with 12 positions matching TRBD1. Germline trimming cut 6 bases from V and 8 bases from J; bases unmatched to any gene: 10. The CDR3 runs 15 residues. Germline V lookup: CDR1 SGHAT, CDR2 FQNNGV. CDR3 bases: TGTGCCAGCAGTCAAACCGGGACAGGGGGCTTGGGCTACACCTTC. Translation: CASSQTGTGGLGYTF.

This clone came up many times. The V call is TRBV7-2, the J call TRBJ1-2; the D gene is possibly TRBD1 (6 bases). Germline assignment: CDR1 SGHTA and CDR2 FQGNSA. Deletions cut 0 bases from V and 6 bases from J, with 11 bases between. There are 14 residues in the CDR3. This CDR3 reads CASSLASGDHGYTF. The CDR3 DNA reads TGTGCCAGCAGCTTAGCATCAGGGGACCATGGCTACACCTTC.

This chain connects TRBV6-2 or TRBV6-3 to TRBJ1-2; D gene ambiguous. The V end lost 5 bases, the J end lost 4 bases, and 8 bases lay between the germline ends. CDR1 is MNHEY, CDR2 SVGEGT, per germline. CDR3 length equals 12 residues. Here the CDR3 DNA reads TGTGCCAGCAGTCACGACACCTATGGCTACACCTTC. This translates into CASSHDTYGYTF.

The rearrangement links TRBV3-1 (or the pseudogene TRBV3-2) to TRBJ2-1, with TRBD2 identical over 16 bases. Germline trimming cut 2 bases from V and 7 bases from J; bases unmatched to any gene: 17. This CDR3 is 21 amino acids long. CDR1 is LGHDT and CDR2 is YNNKEL in the germline V gene (reference sequence). CDR3 loop: CASSQLPGLAGGPGSRNEQFF. In DNA form, the CDR3 reads TGTGCCAGCAGCCAACTTCCGGGACTAGCGGGGGGGCCGGGTAGTCGGAATGAGCAGTTCTTC.

The chain employs TRBV6-1 and TRBJ2-3; possible D gene TRBD1, 5 bases. CDR1 is MNHNS, CDR2 SASEGT, per germline. The CDR3 totals 15 residues. Trimming stripped 3 bases from V and 2 bases from J, with 12 bases between. The CDR3 nucleotides read TGTGCCAGCAGTGACACAGGTTTTACCACAGATACGCAGTATTTT. It yields the protein CASSDTGFTTDTQYF.

A single count supports this clone. This rearrangement joins TRBV19 to TRBJ1-2, with D tentatively TRBD1 (5 bases). In germline, CDR1 is LNHDA, CDR2 SQIVND (reference sequence). The CDR3 totals 13 residues. With 5 bases removed from V and 4 bases from J, the gap between germline ends came to 11 bases. CDR3 DNA: TGTGCCAGTAGTCCGGGGAGGGGCTATGGCTACACCTTC. Residues: CASSPGRGYGYTF.

V and J are TRBV7-2 and TRBJ2-5, with a tentative D call TRBD1 (6 bases). Germline assignment: CDR1 SGHTA and CDR2 FQGNSA. This CDR3 spans 14 amino acids. V lost 1 base to trimming and J lost 2 bases, with 8 bases between them. CDR3 bases: TGTGCCAGCAGCTTAGGGACAGCACAAGAGACCCAGTACTTC. Translated, it gives CASSLGTAQETQYF. Based on the CDR3 plus reference TRBV7-2 and TRBJ2-5, the full variable domain is GAGVSQSPSNKVTEKGKDVELRCDPISGHTALYWYRQSLGQGLEFLIYFQGNSAPDKSGLPSDRFSAERTGGSVSTLTIQRTQQEDSAVYLCASSLGTAQETQYFGPGTRLLVL.

The chain combines TRBV7-8 with TRBJ2-7; possible D gene TRBD2, 5 bases. Germline V gene data show CDR1 as SGHVS and CDR2 as FQNEAQ. The CDR3 is 15 amino acids. V lost 3 bases and J lost 2, with 14 bases in between. The CDR3 DNA follows: TGTGCCAGCAGCTTCTCCCAGGACGGGACCTACGAGCAGTACTTC. Translated, it gives CASSFSQDGTYEQYF.

V is TRBV5-6 and J is TRBJ1-1, with 8 bases matching TRBD1. The CDR3 runs 16 residues. Looked up from germline, CDR1 is SGHDT and CDR2 is YYEEEE. V was pared by 3 bases and J by 3 bases, with 10 bases of the junction left unmatched. The CDR3 protein is CASSSDRGRDHTEAFF. CDR3 coding DNA: TGTGCCAGCAGCTCCGACAGGGGCAGAGATCACACTGAAGCTTTCTTT.

The chain has TRBV5-4 and TRBJ2-5, with 7 bases identical to TRBD1. The J segment lost 1 base and the V segment lost 3 bases, leaving 0 bases of the junction unmatched. The CDR3 spans 13 residues. CDR1 SGHNT and CDR2 YYREEE come from the germline V gene (reference sequence). The CDR3, as DNA: TGTGCCAGCAGCTGGGACAGCCAAGAGACCCAGTACTTC. This gives the protein CASSWDSQETQYF.

The chain couples TRBV6-5 to TRBJ2-3, with a possible D match to TRBD1 (6 bases). V was clipped by 3 bases and J by 1 base, with 8 bases between them. Germline CDR1 is MNHEY and CDR2 is SVGAGI. This CDR3 is built from 14 residues. The CDR3 protein is CASSYNRGTDTQYF. CDR3 nucleotides: TGTGCCAGCAGTTATAACAGGGGCACAGATACGCAGTATTTT.

The V call is TRBV6-2 or TRBV6-3, the J call TRBJ2-1; 9 bases align to TRBD2. Germline trimming cut 6 bases from V and 3 bases from J; bases unmatched to any gene: 6. Germline lookup yields CDR1 MNHEY and CDR2 SVGEGT. The CDR3 totals 15 residues. CDR3 in amino acids: CASSKRGENYNEQFF. The CDR3 DNA reads as TGTGCCAGCAGCAAGCGGGGGGAAAACTACAATGAGCAGTTCTTC.

V usage is TRBV10-3 and J usage is TRBJ1-1; 8 bases are a match to TRBD1. Germline trimming cut 6 bases from V and 1 base from J; bases unmatched to any gene: 4. This CDR3 region has 14 residues. The germline V gene has CDR1 ENHRY and CDR2 SYGVKD. This chain's CDR3 is CAIRTDRGNTEAFF. The CDR3 nucleotides are TGTGCCATCAGAACAGACAGGGGGAACACTGAAGCTTTCTTT.

The chain employs TRBV5-1 and TRBJ2-7; 10 positions agree with TRBD1. This CDR3 comprises 14 residues. Germline CDR1 SGHRS, CDR2 YFSETQ. Trimming removed 4 bases from V and 2 bases from J; junction bases left unmatched: 3. For the CDR3, the DNA is TGCGCCAGCAGCCCCGGGACAGGGGCCTACGAGCAGTACTTC. Amino acids: CASSPGTGAYEQYF.

The chain uses TRBV9 and TRBJ2-3; 8 bases agree with TRBD2. V lost 0 bases and J lost 3; bases outside the gene matches: 3. CDR3 length equals 15 residues. Germline-derived CDR1 and CDR2 are SGDLS and YYNGEE. The CDR3: CASSVVRGGTDTQYF. The DNA for the CDR3 is TGTGCCAGCAGCGTAGTCCGCGGGGGGACAGATACGCAGTATTTT.

This clone was picked up a small number of times. V gene TRBV7-9 combines with J gene TRBJ1-5, with 7 positions matching TRBD1. Germline CDR1 reads SEHNR; CDR2 reads FQNEAQ (reference sequence). This CDR3 contains 14 residues. The V and J ends lost 2 bases and 7 bases, in that order; junction bases with no gene match: 5. DNA of the CDR3: TGTGCCAGCAGCTTAAAAGGGGGCGGGCAGCCCCAGCATTTT. Translation gives CASSLKGGGQPQHF.

This chain joins TRBV10-2 and TRBJ1-2, with a possible D match to TRBD1 (5 bases). V lost 2 bases and J 1 base, leaving 14 bases between the germline ends. Per the germline V gene, CDR1 is WSHSY and CDR2 is SAAADI. The CDR3 is 16 amino acids. The CDR3 DNA reads as TGCGCCAGCAGTGAGGGGAAAGGGGCTATTAACTATGGCTACACCTTC. This sequence encodes CASSEGKGAINYGYTF.

This chain links TRBV4-1 with TRBJ1-1; 7 positions agree with TRBD1. V trimming: 9 bases; J trimming: 4 bases; junction bases outside the gene matches: 5. The CDR3 runs 12 residues. Per germline, CDR1 MGHRA and CDR2 YSYEKL. The CDR3 DNA reads TGCGCCAGTCGACAGGGAGGCACTGAAGCTTTCTTT. As protein: CASRQGGTEAFF.

This rearrangement joins TRBV19 to TRBJ2-5, with TRBD1 matching over 9 bases. Germline-derived CDR1 and CDR2 are LNHDA and SQIVND (reference sequence). The trim removed 7 bases at V and 5 bases at J, leaving 5 bases unmatched. This CDR3 is built from 13 residues. CDR3 loop: CASKDRGSETQYF. The CDR3 region has the DNA TGTGCCAGTAAGGACAGGGGTTCTGAGACCCAGTACTTC.

V usage is TRBV12-1 and J usage is TRBJ2-5; TRBD2 reflects the table's D call only, with no check against the DNA. TRBV12-1 is termed a pseudogene. The CDR3 totals 19 residues. The CDR3 bases are TGTGCCAGCAGCCCACCCCCCCTACGGGGGGGCCTTCGGGGGGAGACCCAGTACTTC. It specifies CASSPPPLRGGLRGETQYF.

The chain joins TRBV3-1 (or the pseudogene TRBV3-2) to TRBJ2-1; 8 nucleotides agree with TRBD2. V was pared by 2 bases and J by 10 bases, with 13 bases of the junction left unmatched. The germline V gene has CDR1 LGHDT and CDR2 YNNKEL (reference sequence). The length of the CDR3 is 16 residues. CDR3 bases: TGTGCCAGCAGCCAAAATGCGGCTAGCGGGTGGGGGGAGCAGTTCTTC. Translation: CASSQNAASGWGEQFF.